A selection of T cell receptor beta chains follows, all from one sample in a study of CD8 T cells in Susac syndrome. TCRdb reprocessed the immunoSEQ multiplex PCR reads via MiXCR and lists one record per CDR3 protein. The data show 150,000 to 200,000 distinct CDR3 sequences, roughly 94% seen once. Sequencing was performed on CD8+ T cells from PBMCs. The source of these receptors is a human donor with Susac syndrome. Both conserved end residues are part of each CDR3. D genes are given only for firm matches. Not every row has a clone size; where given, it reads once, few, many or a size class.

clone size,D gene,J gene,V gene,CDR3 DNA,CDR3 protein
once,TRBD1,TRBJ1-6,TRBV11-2,TGTGCCAGCAGCCCGACCGGGACAGGGGAATCACCCCTCCACTTT,CASSPTGTGESPLHF
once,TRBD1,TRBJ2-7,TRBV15,TGTGCCACCAGCACCTCTTTTGGGACAGGGTACGAGCAGTACTTC,CATSTSFGTGYEQYF
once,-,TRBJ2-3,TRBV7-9,TGTGCCAGCAGCTTAGCTCAGAGCACAGATACGCAGTATTTT,CASSLAQSTDTQYF
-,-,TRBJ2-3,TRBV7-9,TGTGCCAGCAGCTTAGATCAAACGGGGGATACGCAGTATTTT,CASSLDQTGDTQYF
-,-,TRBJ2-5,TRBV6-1,TGTGCCAGCAGTGAATGGGGAGAGACCCAGTACTTC,CASSEWGETQYF
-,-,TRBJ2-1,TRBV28,TGTGCCAGCAGTTTAATACTGGTGGCCGTATACAATGAGCAGTTCTTC,CASSLILVAVYNEQFF
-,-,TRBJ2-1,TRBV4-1,TGCGCCAGCAGCCAAGATTACGACACCTTTCCCTACAATGAGCAGTTCTTC,CASSQDYDTFPYNEQFF
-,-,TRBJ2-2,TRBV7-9,TGTGCCAGCAGCCCCCAGCACACCGGGGAGCTGTTTTTT,CASSPQHTGELFF
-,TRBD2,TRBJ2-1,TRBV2,TGTGCCAGCAATTGGCAGGGAGGGAATGAGCAGTTCTTC,CASNWQGGNEQFF
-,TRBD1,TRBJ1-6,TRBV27,TGTGCCAGCAGTTTCCGGGACAGCCATTCACCCCTCCACTTT,CASSFRDSHSPLHF
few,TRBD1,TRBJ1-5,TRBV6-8,TGTGCCAGCAGTCTAGGACAGGGGGATCAGCCCCAGCATTTT,CASSLGQGDQPQHF
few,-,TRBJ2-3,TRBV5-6,TGTGCCAGCAGCTTCAGCACAGATACGCAGTATTTT,CASSFSTDTQYF
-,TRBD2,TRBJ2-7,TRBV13,TGTGCCAGCAGCTTAGGGTCAGCGGGGTACGAGCAGTACTTC,CASSLGSAGYEQYF
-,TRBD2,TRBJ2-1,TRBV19,TGTGCCAGTAGTACTAGCGGGGGCTCCTACAATGAGCAGTTCTTC,CASSTSGGSYNEQFF
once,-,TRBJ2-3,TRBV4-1,TGCGCCAGCAGCCAGCACCCCTTGGGCGGAGACACAGATACGCAGTATTTT,CASSQHPLGGDTDTQYF
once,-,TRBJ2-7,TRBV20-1,TGCAGTGCTAGAGATCTGAAAACCGAACTCTCCTACGAGCAGTACTTC,CSARDLKTELSYEQYF
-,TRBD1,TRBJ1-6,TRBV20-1,TGCAGTGCGAGGGGACAGGCCGATTCACCCCTCCACTTT,CSARGQADSPLHF
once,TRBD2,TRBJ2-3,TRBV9,TGTGCCGCGTCCGGGGGGGCCACAGATACGCAGTATTTT,CAASGGATDTQYF
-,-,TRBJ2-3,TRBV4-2,TGTGCCAGCAGCCAACCCACAGATACACCTAGCACAGATACGCAGTATTTT,CASSQPTDTPSTDTQYF
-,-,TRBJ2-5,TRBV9,TGTGCCAGCAGCCCCAGCACAGGGTCGCAGGAGACCCAGTACTTC,CASSPSTGSQETQYF